Listed below are T cell receptor beta chains from one sample, sequenced in a study of T cells after yellow fever vaccination. TCRdb redid the calling of the 5' RACE reads with MiXCR, one entry per CDR3 protein. The repertoire has around 340,000 distinct CDR3 sequences, roughly 8.7% of them found once; the top ten carry more than 15%. This sample comprised PBMCs, obtained on the day of the first yellow fever vaccination. These receptors came from a man younger than 35 who received the YFV17D yellow fever vaccine. The CDR3 runs from the conserved cysteine through the conserved F or W. D genes are given only for firm matches. Clone size is stated in some rows and not others, as once, few, many or a class when expanded.

V	length	size	J	D	DNA	CDR3
TRBV6-5	14	-	TRBJ1-1	-	TGTGCCAGCAGTTACTTTCCAGAACCCGGGGAAGCTTTCTTT	CASSYFPEPGEAFF
TRBV7-9	15	-	TRBJ2-5	TRBD2	TGTGCCAGCAGCCTCCGATCTAGCGGGGTAGAGACCCAGTACTTC	CASSLRSSGVETQYF
TRBV4-1	16	few	TRBJ1-4	TRBD1	TGCGCCAGCAGCCAAGATCGCGGGACAGGGAATGAAAAACTGTTTTTT	CASSQDRGTGNEKLFF
TRBV3-1	14	few	TRBJ2-7	-	TGTGCCAGCAGCCGTGTAGGCAGAGGATACGAGCAGTACTTC	CASSRVGRGYEQYF
TRBV5-5	16	few	TRBJ2-3	TRBD1	TGTGCCAGCCGGGTCCGCCAAGGGGGCCTCACAGATACGCAGTATTTT	CASRVRQGGLTDTQYF
TRBV7-2	14	-	TRBJ2-7	-	TGTGCCAGCAGCCCCGACAGGATCGGATACGAGCAGTACTTC	CASSPDRIGYEQYF
TRBV5-1	14	few	TRBJ1-1	-	TGCGCCAGCAGCTTAGTTTTGGGGGACACTGAAGCTTTCTTT	CASSLVLGDTEAFF
TRBV4-1	15	few	TRBJ1-1	-	TGCGCCAGCAGCCCGGAGGTGGGATGGGCCACTGAAGCTTTCTTT	CASSPEVGWATEAFF
TRBV6-5	13	few	TRBJ2-5	-	TGTGCCAGCAGTTATCAGGGAAGGGGGACCCAGTACTTC	CASSYQGRGTQYF
TRBV7-7	15	-	TRBJ2-5	-	TGTGCTAGCAGCTTCCTCCAGGGGCGTCAAGAGACCCAGTACTTC	CASSFLQGRQETQYF
TRBV7-7	17	few	TRBJ2-3	-	TGTGCTAGCAGCTACGGAACCTACAGGGAGGGCGCAGATACGCAGTATTTT	CASSYGTYREGADTQYF
TRBV5-6	13	-	TRBJ2-7	-	TGTGCCAGCAGCCATTATGTGGTGGACGAGCAGTACTTC	CASSHYVVDEQYF
TRBV12-3/TRBV12-4	12	-	TRBJ1-1	TRBD1	TGTGCCAGCAGTTGGGGACAGGGAGAAGCTTTCTTT	CASSWGQGEAFF
TRBV25-1	17	-	TRBJ1-1	-	TGTGCCAGCAGTCCGCCGGGAGGGTTTGACCGGTACACTGAAGCTTTCTTT	CASSPPGGFDRYTEAFF
TRBV20-1	12	-	TRBJ2-2	TRBD1	TGCAGTGCTACGGACAGGGCCGGGGAGCTGTTTTTT	CSATDRAGELFF
TRBV15	18	few	TRBJ2-3	TRBD2	TGTGCCACCAGCGGCCACTTAAGTAGCGGGGATAGCACAGATACGCAGTATTTT	CATSGHLSSGDSTDTQYF
TRBV5-6	16	few	TRBJ1-4	TRBD1	TGTGCCAGCAGCGCGGGACAGGGCAGGACTAATGAAAAACTGTTTTTT	CASSAGQGRTNEKLFF
TRBV14	16	few	TRBJ2-4	-	TGTGCCAGCAGCCAAGTAGGGGGGGCGCTTCGAAACATTCAGTACTTC	CASSQVGGALRNIQYF
TRBV4-2	17	few	TRBJ2-3	TRBD2	TGTGCCAGCAGCCAAGAAGGAGGACTAGCGGGGGGGAATACGCAGTATTTT	CASSQEGGLAGGNTQYF
TRBV12-3/TRBV12-4	11	many	TRBJ2-5	TRBD1	TGTGCCAGCAGGCGACAGGGGACCCAGTACTTC	CASRRQGTQYF
TRBV7-3	16	many	TRBJ2-1	-	TGTGCCAGCAGCCTACCGGGACGGAAGAATCACGATGAGCAGTTCTTC	CASSLPGRKNHDEQFF
TRBV4-2	18	-	TRBJ2-5	TRBD2	TGTGCCAGCAGCCAAGCCAGCGGGGGGGCTTTCGCCCAAGAGACCCAGTACTTC	CASSQASGGAFAQETQYF
TRBV2	13	-	TRBJ2-1	TRBD2	TGTGCCAGCAACCGACTAGCGCTGACTGAGCAGTTCTTC	CASNRLALTEQFF
TRBV29-1	14	-	TRBJ1-2	-	TGCAGCGTAATTATAGCCGAGGGGGGCTATGGCTACACCTTC	CSVIIAEGGYGYTF
TRBV20-1	14	-	TRBJ1-4	TRBD1	TGCAGTGCTAGAGATGTGACAGGGACGGAAAAACTGTTTTTT	CSARDVTGTEKLFF
TRBV5-1	16	many	TRBJ2-6	-	TGCGCCAGCAGCTTGACACTTTTGGCTGGGGCCAACGTCCTGACTTTC	CASSLTLLAGANVLTF
TRBV10-3	16	-	TRBJ2-1	-	TGTGCCATCAGTGAGCCCCGCAGGGGTCACCACAATGAGCAGTTCTTC	CAISEPRRGHHNEQFF
TRBV7-9	13	-	TRBJ2-7	-	TGTGCCAGCAGCTTAGCGGGGGCCGGCGAGCAGTACTTC	CASSLAGAGEQYF
TRBV2	13	-	TRBJ1-6	-	TGTGCCAGCAATCCTCAGGGAGAAGAACCCCTCCACTTT	CASNPQGEEPLHF
TRBV7-9	15	few	TRBJ2-7	TRBD2	TGTGCCAGCACCCGAGCGGGGGGCCCAACCTACGAGCAGTACTTC	CASTRAGGPTYEQYF
TRBV5-1	18	-	TRBJ2-3	TRBD2	TGCGCCAGCAGCTTGGGTCCTAGCGGGGGGGCAGGGACAGATACGCAGTATTTT	CASSLGPSGGAGTDTQYF
TRBV11-2	20	-	TRBJ1-2	TRBD1	TGTGCCAGCAGCTCACACCACCCCTTTACCCCACAGGGGGCTAACTATGGCTACACCTTC	CASSSHHPFTPQGANYGYTF
TRBV12-3/TRBV12-4	13	-	TRBJ2-5	-	TGTGCCAGCAGTTGGGCTCTAGTTGGGACCCAGTACTTC	CASSWALVGTQYF